The clone carrying this T cell receptor beta chain came up many times. Alongside a J-beta primer mix, a sample-barcoded 5' primer served in a second PCR lasting about 7 to 12 cycles. TCRdb recomputed calls from the 5' RACE reads with MiXCR, one row per CDR3 protein. The sample records approximately 350,000 distinct CDR3 sequences, more than 45% being singletons. This entry belongs to a study of blood T cells in healthy people across ages. Germline V gene lookup returns CDR1 SGHTA and CDR2 FQGNSA. The J segment lost 3 bases and the V segment lost 6 bases, leaving 7 bases of the junction unmatched. CDR3 length: 16 amino acids.

The sample taken for sequencing was blood. The sequence came from a man in his 60s in good health. The chain uses TRBV7-2 and TRBJ2-1, with 11 bases identical to TRBD1. CDR3 in DNA: TGTGCCAGCAGTCTCCGGACAGGGGGCATCTACAATGAGCAGTTCTTC. Translating gives CASSLRTGGIYNEQFF.